This TCR beta chain originates from a study of cytomegalovirus exposure and HLA in healthy donors. In the study overall: Earlier results showed 117 million unique TCR beta sequences derived from approximately 170 million T cells.

With V trimmed by 5 bases and J by 3 bases, 9 bases remained unmatched. The CDR3 has 15 amino acids. Germline values: CDR1 SGHVS, CDR2 FNYEAQ. The PCR had 60 Vbeta and 13 Jbeta primers. Using immunoSEQ multiplex PCR, the repertoire was profiled, and TCRdb retains in-frame clones only, with some absent. The sample consists of 180,000 or so clones, 77% of them appearing once. Specimen: PBMCs. J is TRBJ2-7 and V is TRBV7-6, with TRBD2 identical over 8 bases. This receptor was identified in a woman aged 60-70 years in good health and CMV-seropositive. The CDR3: CASSLSTGGFYEQYF. DNA of the CDR3: TGTGCCAGCAGCCTTAGTACGGGGGGGTTCTACGAGCAGTACTTC. Together with reference TRBV7-6 and TRBJ2-7, the CDR3 gives the full variable domain: GAGVSQSPRYKVTKRGQDVALRCDPISGHVSLYWYRQALGQGPEFLTYFNYEAQQDKSGLPNDRFSAERPEGSISTLTIQRTEQRDSAMYRCASSLSTGGFYEQYFGPGTRLTVT.